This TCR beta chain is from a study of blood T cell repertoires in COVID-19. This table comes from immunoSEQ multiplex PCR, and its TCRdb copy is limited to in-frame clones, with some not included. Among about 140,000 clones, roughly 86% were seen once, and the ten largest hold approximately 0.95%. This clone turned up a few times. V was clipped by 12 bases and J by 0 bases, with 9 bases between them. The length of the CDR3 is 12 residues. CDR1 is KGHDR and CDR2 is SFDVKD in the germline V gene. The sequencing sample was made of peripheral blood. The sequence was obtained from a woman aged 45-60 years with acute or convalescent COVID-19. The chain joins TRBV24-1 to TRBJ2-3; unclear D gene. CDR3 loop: CASQSSTDTQYF. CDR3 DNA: TGTGCCTCCCAGTCTAGCACAGATACGCAGTATTTT.